This T cell receptor (beta chain) was sequenced in a study of blood T cell repertoires in COVID-19. Study-level background: Acute and convalescent COVID-19 specimens originated in the United States, Italy and Spain. In each case, the material was cDNA or gDNA derived from T cells, B-cell-depleted T cells, or PBMCs.

Participant-given clinical history determined each cohort assignment. Original data processing: Using reference gene primer amplification, nucleated cell counts were estimated. TCRdb's table, derived via immunoSEQ multiplex PCR, lists solely in-frame clones and lacks some. V, J and clone size were drawn from that table, and D and trimming were deduced from the DNA. The sample contains some 330,000 clones, around 90% of which appear only once. Germline V lookup: CDR1 MRHNA, CDR2 SNTAGT. V gave up 3 bases and J gave up 0 bases, with 16 bases separating them. The CDR3 runs to 17 residues. By its share, this clone is medium-sized.

The sequencing input was PBMCs or T cells enriched from blood (not recorded which). The sequence came from a man aged 25-45 years who had recovered from COVID-19. This rearrangement joins TRBV6-4 to TRBJ2-3; D not resolved. CDR3 nucleotides: TGTGCCAGCAGTGAAACCCCAACTCGAACTAGCACAGATACGCAGTATTTT. It specifies CASSETPTRTSTDTQYF.